The 22 T cell receptor beta chains listed next were all sequenced from one sample in a study of blood T cell repertoires in COVID-19. Sequencing was performed with immunoSEQ multiplex PCR; in TCRdb, only in-frame clones are kept and a portion is missing. The data show 400,000 to 450,000 clones, 80% to 95% seen once. The sequencing input was PBMCs or T cells enriched from blood (not recorded which). The origin of the receptors is a man younger than 30 who had recovered from COVID-19.

The chain employs TRBV11-2 and TRBJ2-5; TRBD2 matches 8 bases. Germline lookup yields CDR1 SGHAT and CDR2 FQNNGV. V lost 2 bases to trimming and J lost 4 bases; unmatched junction nucleotides: 6. The CDR3 covers 15 residues. This CDR3 reads CASSLTVSGRETQYF. The DNA for the CDR3 is TGTGCCAGCAGCTTAACCGTAAGCGGGAGAGAGACCCAGTACTTC.

The rearrangement joins TRBV5-4 to TRBJ1-1; D not certain. The V end was cut by 3 bases, the J end by 4 bases, with 13 bases between. This CDR3 has 14 residues. The germline V gene has CDR1 SGHNT and CDR2 YYREEE (reference sequence). The CDR3 region has the DNA TGTGCCAGCAGCTCGATTTTAGGGAGCACTGAAGCTTTCTTT. Protein product: CASSSILGSTEAFF.

The chain recombines TRBV3-1 (or the pseudogene TRBV3-2) with TRBJ2-1; TRBD2 aligns across 10 bases. CDR1 LGHDT and CDR2 YNNKEL come from the germline V gene (reference sequence). Trimming at V came to 0 bases and at J to 6 bases, leaving 2 bases not matched to a gene. The CDR3 has 15 amino acids. As DNA, the CDR3 is TGTGCCAGCAGCCAAGACAGACTAGCGGGCAATGAGCAGTTCTTC. Protein product: CASSQDRLAGNEQFF.

The chain combines TRBV7-8 with TRBJ2-1; 8 nucleotides agree with TRBD2. The CDR3 spans 18 residues. V shed 1 base, J shed 0 bases, and the junction held 8 bases outside the gene matches. CDR1 is SGHVS and CDR2 is FQNEAQ in the germline V gene. The CDR3 nucleotides are TGTGCCAGCAGCTTAGAGGGAGCGGGAGCGAGCTCCTACAATGAGCAGTTCTTC. Its translation: CASSLEGAGASSYNEQFF.

The V and J genes are TRBV12-3 or TRBV12-4 and TRBJ1-1; D call uncertain. The CDR3 runs to 13 residues. Trimming removed 5 bases from V and 3 bases from J, with 10 bases in between. Written as DNA, the CDR3 is TGTGCCAGCAGTACTACGAGGCACACTGAAGCTTTCTTT. This codes for CASSTTRHTEAFF.

This clone occurred once. The chain uses TRBV7-9 and TRBJ2-1, with 11 bases identical to TRBD2. V dropped 6 bases and J dropped 8; count of bases not matched to a gene: 12. CDR3 length equals 16 residues. From germline, CDR1 is SEHNR and CDR2 FQNEAQ (reference sequence). The CDR3 is CASSLAASGRSDEQFF. CDR3 in DNA: TGTGCCAGCAGTCTCGCGGCTAGCGGGAGGAGCGATGAGCAGTTCTTC. Filled out from reference TRBV7-9 and TRBJ2-1, the complete variable domain reads DTGVSQNPRHKITKRGQNVTFRCDPISEHNRLYWYRQTLGQGPEFLTYFQNEAQLEKSRLLSDRFSAERPKGSFSTLEIQRTEQGDSAMYLCASSLAASGRSDEQFFGPGTRLTVL.

The chain uses TRBV19 and TRBJ1-5, with D uncertain. V was trimmed by 3 bases and J by 3 bases, leaving 9 bases between them. Germline loops: CDR1 LNHDA, CDR2 SQIVND (reference sequence). The CDR3 is made up of 14 amino acids. The CDR3 DNA reads TGTGCCAGTAGTATTATGTCCCCCAATCAGCCCCAGCATTTT. This sequence encodes CASSIMSPNQPQHF.

V is TRBV7-9 and J is TRBJ1-4; 7 bases match TRBD1. With V trimmed by 0 bases and J by 5 bases, 6 bases remained unmatched. This CDR3 spans 16 amino acids. The germline V gene encodes CDR1 SEHNR and CDR2 FQNEAQ (reference sequence). The CDR3 nucleotides read TGTGCCAGCAGCTTAGCCACCGGGACAGAGAATGAAAAACTGTTTTTT. Translated, it gives CASSLATGTENEKLFF.

The V and J genes are TRBV18 and TRBJ1-3; TRBD1 is a possible D gene (6 bases). The CDR3 extends over 16 amino acids. Trimming took 6 bases from V and 2 from J, leaving 17 bases between them. Germline V gene data show CDR1 as KGHSH and CDR2 as LQKENI. DNA of the CDR3: TGTGCCAGCTCTCTGTCCCCTCAGGGGACTGGAAACACCATATATTTT. It translates to CASSLSPQGTGNTIYF. The full variable domain, its missing parts supplied by reference TRBV18 and TRBJ1-3, is NAGVMQNPRHLVRRRGQEARLRCSPMKGHSHVYWYRQLPEEGLKFMVYLQKENIIDESGMPKERFSAEFPKEGPSILRIQQVVRGDSAAYFCASSLSPQGTGNTIYFGEGSWLTVV.

This clone has a single count. This sequence joins TRBV21-1 and TRBJ2-6; no DNA check was done on the table's D call, TRBD1. TRBV21-1 is a pseudogene locus. This CDR3 contains 15 residues. CDR3 nucleotides: TGTGCCCCAAAGCGTACAGGGCAAAGGGCCAACGTCCTGACTTTC. Amino acids: CAPKRTGQRANVLTF.

Here the CDR3 reads CSVTRDIGFSAFF. CDR3 sequence (DNA): TGCAGCGTTACTCGGGACATAGGGTTTTCGGCTTTCTTT. This chain uses TRBV29-1 with TRBJ1-1; D perhaps matches TRBD1 (6 bases). Germline CDR1 SQVTM, CDR2 ANQGSEA. Trimming removed 5 bases at V and 11 bases at J, with 21 bases between. The CDR3 spans 13 residues.

The chain recombines TRBV19 with TRBJ1-3; possible D gene TRBD1, 5 bases. The CDR3 extends over 13 amino acids. Germline lookup yields CDR1 LNHDA and CDR2 SQIVND (reference sequence). Deletions cut 6 bases from V and 2 bases from J, with 8 bases between. DNA for the CDR3: TGTGCCAGTAGAAGGGGCGCTGGAAACACCATATATTTT. Its protein is CASRRGAGNTIYF.

With respect to this clone: The junction differs from germline at one of its ends, possibly a read error. The J gene is TRBJ2-5, the V gene TRBV10-3; 7 nucleotides agree with TRBD1. Germline V gives CDR1 ENHRY, CDR2 SYGVKD. The CDR3 sequence is 14 residues long. The chain's CDR3 is CAISLDRPQGTQYF. The CDR3 DNA sequence: TGTGCCATCAGTCTGGACAGGCCACAAGGGACCCAGTACTTC.

The gene calls are TRBV6-5 and TRBJ1-2; D is ambiguous. There are 14 residues in the CDR3. Per the germline V gene, CDR1 is MNHEY and CDR2 is SVGAGI. V was clipped by 7 bases and J by 3 bases, with 15 bases between them. CDR3 residues: CASTSLTSHYGYTF. The CDR3, as DNA: TGTGCCAGCACCTCCCTGACATCTCACTATGGCTACACCTTC.

The CDR3 DNA sequence: TGTGCCAGCAGTAGCCGACAGGGGCCCGGGGTAACCGGGGAGCTGTTTTTT. Its protein product is CASSSRQGPGVTGELFF. V is TRBV27 and J is TRBJ2-2, with TRBD1 matching 8 bases. This CDR3 contains 17 residues. CDR1 and CDR2 from the germline V gene are MNHEY and SMNVEV (reference sequence). The V and J ends lost 5 bases and 5 bases, in that order; junction bases with no gene match: 13.

This rearrangement joins TRBV11-1 to TRBJ2-5, with 10 nucleotides matching TRBD2. Germline V lookup: CDR1 SGHAT, CDR2 FQDESV (reference sequence). Trimming at V came to 3 bases and at J to 5 bases, leaving 6 bases not matched to a gene. The CDR3 is made up of 15 amino acids. In DNA, the CDR3 is TGTGCCAGCAGCTTCTCGAGCGGGAGGGTGGAGACCCAGTACTTC. Translating gives CASSFSSGRVETQYF. The full variable domain, rest sourced from reference TRBV11-1 and TRBJ2-5, is EAEVAQSPRYKITEKSQAVAFWCDPISGHATLYWYRQILGQGPELLVQFQDESVVDDSQLPKDRFSAERLKGVDSTLKIQPAELGDSAMYLCASSFSSGRVETQYFGPGTRLLVL.

Written as DNA, the CDR3 is TGTGCCAGCAGCACCGGACAGGGCAATGAAAAACTGTTTTTT. It specifies CASSTGQGNEKLFF. This chain links TRBV3-1 (or the pseudogene TRBV3-2) with TRBJ1-4; TRBD1 aligns across 8 bases. The CDR3 spans 14 residues. Germline assignment: CDR1 LGHDT and CDR2 YNNKEL (reference sequence). Trimming took 5 bases from V and 5 from J; bases not matched to a gene: 4.

This clone was seen a few times. The chain recombines TRBV7-9 with TRBJ1-2, with a weak D call TRBD1 (6 bases). Per the germline V gene, CDR1 is SEHNR and CDR2 is FQNEAQ (reference sequence). This CDR3 is built from 16 residues. V lost 4 bases to trimming and J lost 6 bases, with 21 bases between them. The CDR3 spells CASSSPKQGELDGYTF. The CDR3 bases are TGTGCCAGCAGCTCCCCGAAACAGGGAGAACTTGATGGCTACACCTTC. Full variable domain (remainder filled in from reference TRBV7-9 and TRBJ1-2): DTGVSQNPRHKITKRGQNVTFRCDPISEHNRLYWYRQTLGQGPEFLTYFQNEAQLEKSRLLSDRFSAERPKGSFSTLEIQRTEQGDSAMYLCASSSPKQGELDGYTFGSGTRLTVV.

This chain links TRBV30 with TRBJ1-3, with D maybe TRBD1 (5 bases). The CDR3 has 13 residues. V lost 3 bases and J lost 2, with 8 bases in between. The germline gives CDR1 GTSNPN, CDR2 SVGIG (reference sequence). CDR3 protein: CAWRTGAGNTIYF. The CDR3 coding sequence is TGTGCCTGGAGGACGGGGGCTGGAAACACCATATATTTT.

V usage is TRBV5-4 and J usage is TRBJ2-5; no reliable D call. Germline V gene data show CDR1 as SGHNT and CDR2 as YYREEE (reference sequence). Between the trimmed V and J ends, which lost 4 bases and 5 bases, there was a span of 12 bases. The CDR3 has 13 residues. CDR3 DNA sequence: TGTGCCAGCAGCCTAGTTAGGCAGGAGACCCAGTACTTC. This gives the protein CASSLVRQETQYF. Looking up the rest from reference TRBV5-4 and TRBJ2-5 gives the full variable domain: ETGVTQSPTHLIKTRGQQVTLRCSSQSGHNTVSWYQQALGQGPQFIFQYYREEENGRGNFPPRFSGLQFPNYSSELNVNALELDDSALYLCASSLVRQETQYFGPGTRLLVL.

The rearrangement uses TRBV9 and TRBJ2-5; D is unresolved. The CDR3 loop spans 15 amino acids. Germline CDR1 is SGDLS and CDR2 is YYNGEE. Trimming pared 1 base from V and 4 bases from J, leaving 14 bases between. The CDR3: CASSVSPSQLETQYF. The DNA for the CDR3 is TGTGCCAGCAGCGTATCCCCAAGTCAGTTAGAGACCCAGTACTTC.

This chain links TRBV3-1 (or the pseudogene TRBV3-2) with TRBJ2-4, with TRBD1 matching 9 bases. CDR1 is LGHDT, CDR2 YNNKEL, per germline (reference sequence). The CDR3 is 13 amino acids. The junction had 5 bases not matched to a gene; V was cut back by 10 bases and J by 4 bases. For the CDR3, the DNA is TGTGCCACCACGGACAGGGGAAAAAACATTCAGTACTTC. The encoded protein is CATTDRGKNIQYF.